The 32 T cell receptor beta chains below come from one sample, sequenced in a study of blood T cell repertoires in COVID-19. Only in-frame clones appear in the TCRdb table, and some are missing; sequencing was by immunoSEQ multiplex PCR. The sample contains approximately 190,000 clones, 82% of which appear only once. Specimen: peripheral blood. These receptors all come from a woman in her sixties with COVID-19, enrolled during active disease.

The chain carries TRBV18 and TRBJ2-7, with 9 bases lining up with TRBD1. Germline CDR1 is KGHSH and CDR2 is LQKENI. V was clipped by 3 bases and J by 6 bases; unmatched bases: 9. This CDR3 contains 15 residues. The CDR3 loop reads CASSPGQGSYGEQYF. The CDR3, as DNA: TGTGCCAGCTCACCCGGACAGGGGAGTTATGGCGAGCAGTACTTC.

The rearrangement links TRBV9 to TRBJ1-1, with D unresolved. V was trimmed by 0 bases and J by 8 bases, leaving 11 bases between them. The CDR3 is 13 residues long. The germline V gene encodes CDR1 SGDLS and CDR2 YYNGEE. CDR3 nucleotides: TGTGCCAGCAGCGTAGTCGTCCGTGGCGAAGCTTTCTTT. It yields the protein CASSVVVRGEAFF.

The V and J genes are TRBV5-8 and TRBJ1-2, with 9 bases matching TRBD1. The CDR3 has 14 amino acids. Germline CDR1 SGHTS, CDR2 YDEGEE. Unmatched junction bases numbered 7, after V lost 4 bases and J lost 6 bases. The CDR3: CASSRDRVVDGYTF. Written as DNA, the CDR3 is TGTGCCAGCAGCAGGGACAGGGTGGTCGATGGCTACACCTTC.

This chain joins TRBV29-1 and TRBJ2-4, with D perhaps TRBD2 (5 bases). Germline CDR1 is SQVTM and CDR2 is ANQGSEA. The V gene lost 4 bases and the J gene lost 7 bases, with 14 bases spanning the gap. The CDR3 length is 13 residues. The CDR3 is CSVGLEPGNIQYF. The CDR3, as DNA: TGCAGCGTTGGTTTGGAGCCGGGGAACATTCAGTACTTC.

J is TRBJ2-1 and V is TRBV13; the match to TRBD2 covers 10 bases. V shed 4 bases, J shed 9 bases, and the junction held 12 bases outside the gene matches. The CDR3 spans 16 residues. Per germline, CDR1 PRHDT and CDR2 FYEKMQ (reference sequence). In nucleotides, the CDR3 is TGTGCCAGCAGCTCGAGCGGGGGGGCCCGTCCTGTTGAGCAGTTCTTC. This translates into CASSSSGGARPVEQFF.

This clone was counted a few times. The chain joins TRBV5-8 to TRBJ1-2; D unclear. The CDR3 is 14 amino acids. V was pared by 7 bases and J by 1 base, with 14 bases between. Germline assignment: CDR1 SGHTS and CDR2 YDEGEE. The DNA of the CDR3 is TGTGCCAGCCGGAGGCGACCCCTTAACTATGGCTACACCTTC. Protein product: CASRRRPLNYGYTF.

The J gene is TRBJ1-3, the V gene TRBV10-3, with TRBD1 matching over 10 bases. Germline CDR1 is ENHRY and CDR2 is SYGVKD. Losses at the gene ends were 10 bases for V and 4 bases for J; bases not matched to a gene: 7. CDR3 size: 14 residues. The CDR3 loop is CANRQGAEGNTIYF. Written as DNA, the CDR3 is TGTGCCAACAGACAGGGGGCTGAAGGAAACACCATATATTTT.

This clone was counted a single time. Here the CDR3 DNA reads TGTGCCAGCAGCTTAACCTCCGGGCTAGCGGGAGGAGATACGCAGTATTTT. Protein sequence: CASSLTSGLAGGDTQYF. The chain has TRBV11-2 and TRBJ2-3, with TRBD2 matching over 11 bases. Germline CDR1 reads SGHAT; CDR2 reads FQNNGV. CDR3 size: 17 residues. V gave up 2 bases and J gave up 5 bases; unmatched junction bases: 9.

J is TRBJ2-6 and V is TRBV4-1; D is perhaps TRBD1 (6 bases). CDR1 MGHRA and CDR2 YSYEKL come from the germline V gene. There are 17 residues in the CDR3. Between the trimmed V and J ends, which lost 5 bases and 4 bases, there was a span of 18 bases. CDR3 DNA sequence: TGCGCCAGCAGCGTAAGACAGGACCTTTACGGGGCCAACGTCCTGACTTTC. Protein: CASSVRQDLYGANVLTF.

The chain carries TRBV28 and TRBJ1-5; the match to TRBD1 covers 9 bases. The junction had 7 bases not matched to a gene; V was cut back by 5 bases and J by 2 bases. The CDR3 extends over 16 amino acids. CDR1 MDHEN and CDR2 SYDVKM come from the germline V gene. The CDR3 reads CASSIQGAGGNQPQHF. The CDR3 DNA follows: TGTGCCAGCAGTATACAGGGGGCGGGAGGCAATCAGCCCCAGCATTTT.

V gene TRBV5-4 combines with J gene TRBJ2-3; 7 bases map to TRBD1. The CDR3 has 17 residues. Losses at the gene ends were 0 bases for V and 1 base for J; bases not matched to a gene: 8. Germline CDR1 reads SGHNT; CDR2 reads YYREEE (reference sequence). The DNA for the CDR3 is TGTGCCAGCAGCTTGGCTCCGGGGACAGTGCGCACAGATACGCAGTATTTT. Residues: CASSLAPGTVRTDTQYF.

The chain combines TRBV9 with TRBJ1-2, with D uncertain. With 4 bases removed from V and 0 bases from J, the gap between germline ends came to 13 bases. The CDR3 is 15 residues long. CDR1 and CDR2 (germline): SGDLS, YYNGEE. The CDR3 coding sequence is TGTGCCAGCAGCTGGACTACTGATTCTAACTATGGCTACACCTTC. Translation: CASSWTTDSNYGYTF. Variable domain in full (rest from reference TRBV9 and TRBJ1-2): DSGVTQTPKHLITATGQRVTLRCSPRSGDLSVYWYQQSLDQGLQFLIQYYNGEERAKGNILERFSAQQFPDLHSELNLSSLELGDSALYFCASSWTTDSNYGYTFGSGTRLTVV.

The gene calls are TRBV5-6 and TRBJ2-7; a possible D gene is TRBD2 (6 bases). The CDR3 runs to 13 residues. Looked up from germline, CDR1 is SGHDT and CDR2 is YYEEEE. V gave up 0 bases and J gave up 4 bases, with 8 bases separating them. In DNA, the CDR3 is TGTGCCAGCAGCTTGGGCGGGAAGTACGAGCAGTACTTC. Protein: CASSLGGKYEQYF.

The rearrangement joins TRBV28 to TRBJ1-4; D is perhaps TRBD1 (5 bases). The CDR3 totals 15 residues. Trimming cost V 4 bases and J 7 bases, with 16 bases left between them. Germline-derived CDR1 and CDR2 are MDHEN and SYDVKM. The CDR3 sequence is CASSSPQDWGEKLFF. CDR3 DNA sequence: TGTGCCAGCAGTTCCCCACAGGATTGGGGTGAAAAACTGTTTTTT.

The chain couples TRBV5-1 to TRBJ1-5; D is undetermined. Trimming stripped 0 bases from V and 5 bases from J, with 6 bases between. CDR1 and CDR2 (germline): SGHRS, YFSETQ. The CDR3 consists of 13 residues. DNA of the CDR3: TGCGCCAGCAGCTTGGAGGCGGATCAGCCCCAGCATTTT. Translation: CASSLEADQPQHF.

The V and J genes are TRBV4-3 and TRBJ2-1; tentative D call: TRBD2 (6 bases). The CDR3 is 14 amino acids. V lost 0 bases and J 9 bases, leaving 12 bases between the germline ends. From germline, CDR1 is LGHNA and CDR2 YSLEER. As DNA, the CDR3 is TGCGCCAGCAGCCAAGAGGTCGGGAGTAGTGAGCAGTTCTTC. Amino acid sequence: CASSQEVGSSEQFF.

The chain has TRBV27 and TRBJ1-4; D unclear. The CDR3 sequence is 14 residues long. CDR1 is MNHEY and CDR2 is SMNVEV in the germline V gene (reference sequence). Trimming removed 6 bases at V and 0 bases at J, with 8 bases between. This CDR3 reads CASRVSATNEKLFF. As DNA, the CDR3 is TGTGCCAGCAGGGTCAGCGCAACTAATGAAAAACTGTTTTTT.

This chain joins TRBV4-2 and TRBJ1-1; 8 bases are a match to TRBD1. Germline CDR1 is LGHNA and CDR2 is YNFKEQ. V dropped 1 base and J dropped 4; count of bases not matched to a gene: 2. The CDR3 extends over 14 amino acids. CDR3 loop: CASSQAGGVTEAFF. CDR3 nucleotides: TGTGCCAGCAGCCAAGCAGGGGGCGTCACTGAAGCTTTCTTT.

This clone was detected only a few times. The chain combines TRBV5-6 with TRBJ1-1, with a possible D match to TRBD1 (5 bases). The CDR3 length is 15 residues. CDR1 is SGHDT and CDR2 is YYEEEE in the germline V gene. The V gene lost 2 bases and the J gene lost 3 bases, with 14 bases spanning the gap. In nucleotides, the CDR3 is TGTGCCAGCAGCTTTGGGGGGGAAACGGACACTGAAGCTTTCTTT. As protein: CASSFGGETDTEAFF.

Turning to this clone: At one end, the junction sequence differs from germline, possibly due to a read error. The genes are TRBV3-1 (or the pseudogene TRBV3-2) and TRBJ2-2; possible D gene TRBD2, 7 bases. Per the germline V gene, CDR1 is LGHDT and CDR2 is YNNKEL (reference sequence). The length of the CDR3 is 15 residues. The CDR3 here is CASTQRGGAPGELFF. The CDR3 DNA reads as TGTGCCAGCACCCAAAGGGGGGGGGCCCCCGGGGAGCTGTTTTTT.

CDR3 sequence: CATQNLGASGSSYNEQFF. In DNA form, the CDR3 reads TGTGCCACCCAAAACCTCGGGGCTAGCGGAAGCTCCTACAATGAGCAGTTCTTC. The chain carries TRBV28 and TRBJ2-1; 7 nucleotides agree with TRBD2. V lost 10 bases to trimming and J lost 0 bases; unmatched junction nucleotides: 18. The CDR3 runs 18 residues. Germline V CDR1 and CDR2: MDHEN, SYDVKM.

This clone was seen once. The V call is TRBV29-1, the J call TRBJ1-1; D might be TRBD1 (5 bases). Germline V gene sequence: CDR1 SQVTM, CDR2 ANQGSEA. The CDR3 covers 13 residues. CDR3 sequence: CTWTPDVNTEAFF. CDR3 coding DNA: TGCACTTGGACACCTGATGTGAACACTGAAGCTTTCTTT.

The chain carries TRBV27 and TRBJ2-2; no definite D call. The CDR3 sequence is 13 residues long. Germline V lookup: CDR1 MNHEY, CDR2 SMNVEV (reference sequence). V was shortened by 5 bases and J by 0 bases, with 4 bases between the two germline ends. The chain's CDR3 is CASSVTNTGELFF. CDR3 bases: TGTGCCAGCAGTGTAACGAACACCGGGGAGCTGTTTTTT.

This chain connects TRBV30 to TRBJ1-2, with 11 bases identical to TRBD1. V dropped 0 bases and J dropped 4; count of bases not matched to a gene: 4. Germline assignment: CDR1 GTSNPN and CDR2 SVGIG (reference sequence). This CDR3 has 15 amino acids. The CDR3 region has the DNA TGTGCCTGGAGTGTACAAGGGACAGGGGGCTATGGCTACACCTTC. It codes for CAWSVQGTGGYGYTF.

The chain employs TRBV2 and TRBJ2-7; TRBD1 matches 8 bases. This CDR3 is built from 15 residues. V was clipped by 6 bases and J by 7 bases; unmatched bases: 14. Looked up from germline, CDR1 is SNHLY and CDR2 is FYNNEI. CDR3 protein: CASRPRGQGAREQYF. The CDR3 region has the DNA TGTGCCAGCAGGCCCCGGGGCCAGGGGGCGCGAGAGCAGTACTTC.

This clone was picked up a small number of times. The chain carries TRBV27 and TRBJ2-1; a possible D gene is TRBD2 (6 bases). CDR3 length equals 17 residues. V lost 5 bases, J lost 0 bases, and 17 bases lay in between. Germline loops: CDR1 MNHEY, CDR2 SMNVEV (reference sequence). The chain's CDR3 is CASSRRVAASSYNEQFF. In DNA form, the CDR3 reads TGTGCCAGCAGTCGGAGGGTAGCGGCCAGCTCCTACAATGAGCAGTTCTTC.

The chain uses TRBV29-1 and TRBJ1-1, with D possibly TRBD1 on 5 matching bases. CDR1 and CDR2 (germline): SQVTM, ANQGSEA. Between the trimmed V and J ends, which lost 7 bases and 0 bases, there was a span of 12 bases. This CDR3 region has 13 residues. CDR3 region: CSAGTTMNTEAFF. The CDR3 DNA sequence: TGCAGCGCTGGGACTACAATGAACACTGAAGCTTTCTTT.

This rearrangement joins TRBV16 to TRBJ1-5; 8 bases map to TRBD1. This CDR3 contains 14 residues. The V gene's germline CDR1 is KGHSY and CDR2 FQNENV. The junction had 8 bases not matched to a gene; V was cut back by 4 bases and J by 9 bases. The CDR3 loop is CASSPGVGTGPQHF. The CDR3 region has the DNA TGTGCCAGCAGCCCGGGAGTTGGGACAGGGCCCCAGCATTTT.

This chain links TRBV5-6 with TRBJ2-3; perhaps TRBD2 as D (7 bases). CDR3 length: 14 residues. V lost 6 bases, J lost 3 bases, and 14 bases lay in between. In germline, CDR1 is SGHDT, CDR2 YYEEEE. CDR3 nucleotide sequence: TGTGCCAGCATACGGGGGGCCGAAACAGATACGCAGTATTTT. This sequence encodes CASIRGAETDTQYF.

The CDR3 DNA reads TGTGCCAGCAGTTTGATCGACAGGGTCAATCAGCCCCAGCATTTT. It translates to CASSLIDRVNQPQHF. This sequence joins TRBV28 and TRBJ1-5, with TRBD1 matching over 7 bases. This CDR3 spans 15 amino acids. Germline V gives CDR1 MDHEN, CDR2 SYDVKM. V gave up 3 bases and J gave up 3 bases; unmatched junction bases: 5.

This chain links TRBV5-4 with TRBJ1-5; 7 nucleotides match TRBD1. After removal of 4 bases from V and 7 bases from J, the junction contained 8 bases not matched to a gene. The CDR3 totals 14 residues. The V gene's germline CDR1 is SGHNT and CDR2 YYREEE (reference sequence). The CDR3 nucleotides are TGTGCCAGCAGCACTGACAGGGATGCCCAGCCCCAGCATTTT. Its translation: CASSTDRDAQPQHF.

V gene TRBV7-3 combines with J gene TRBJ2-2; TRBD2 is a possible D gene (7 bases). This CDR3 is 15 amino acids long. Germline V lookup: CDR1 SGHTA, CDR2 FQGTGA. Trimming removed 5 bases at V and 4 bases at J, with 14 bases between. The CDR3 region is CASSPSGGRTGELFF. DNA of the CDR3: TGTGCCAGCAGCCCCTCGGGGGGCCGCACCGGGGAGCTGTTTTTT. Complete variable domain (other parts from reference TRBV7-3 and TRBJ2-2): GAGVSQTPSNKVTEKGKYVELRCDPISGHTALYWYRQSLGQGPEFLIYFQGTGAADDSGLPNDRFFAVRPEGSVSTLKIQRTERGDSAVYLCASSPSGGRTGELFFGEGSRLTVL.